This TCR beta chain was found in a study of neurological immune-mediated disorders. Study-wide results and limits: HTLV-1-associated myelopathy had the most TCR clonal expansion, while multiple sclerosis had the least, a level that fell below healthy controls. CDR3 amino acid sequences found in expanded clones were never shared across subjects, suggesting private repertoires in all groups.

There are 15 residues in the CDR3. With 7 bases clipped from V and 6 bases from J, the junction kept 11 bases outside the gene matches. Looked up from germline, CDR1 is SGHTA and CDR2 is FQGTGA. Time point given: longitudinal time-point 3. A total of 2 million PBMCs stored at -80 degrees C provided the unsorted libraries. Points on this clonotype: Its antigen is still unknown.

The cDNA came from 5'RACE, which used 10-nucleotide random UMIs. MiXCR, applied by TCRdb to the 5' RACE reads, yields one record per CDR3 protein. Of 93,000 or so distinct CDR3 sequences listed, approximately 10% were seen once; the top ten hold around 3.1%. The V gene is TRBV7-3, the J gene TRBJ1-5; 8 nucleotides agree with TRBD1. Sequencing was performed on PBMCs. The sequence was obtained from a female donor with HTLV-1-associated myelopathy (HAM/TSP). The CDR3 bases are TGTGCCAGCACCCCCTCTACAGGGGGAGGTCAGCCCCAGCATTTT. Its translation is CASTPSTGGGQPQHF.